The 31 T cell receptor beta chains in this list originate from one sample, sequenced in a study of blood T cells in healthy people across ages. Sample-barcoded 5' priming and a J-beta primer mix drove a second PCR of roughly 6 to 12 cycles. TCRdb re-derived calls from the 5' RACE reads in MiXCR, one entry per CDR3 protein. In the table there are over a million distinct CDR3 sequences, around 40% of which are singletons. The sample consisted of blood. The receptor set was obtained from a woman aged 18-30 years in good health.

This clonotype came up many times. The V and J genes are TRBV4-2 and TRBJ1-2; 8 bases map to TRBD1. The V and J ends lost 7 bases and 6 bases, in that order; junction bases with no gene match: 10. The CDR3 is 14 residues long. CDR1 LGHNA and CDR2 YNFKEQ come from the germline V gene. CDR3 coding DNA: TGTGCCAGCACCCGGACAGGGAAGAGAGATGGCTACACCTTC. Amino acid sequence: CASTRTGKRDGYTF.

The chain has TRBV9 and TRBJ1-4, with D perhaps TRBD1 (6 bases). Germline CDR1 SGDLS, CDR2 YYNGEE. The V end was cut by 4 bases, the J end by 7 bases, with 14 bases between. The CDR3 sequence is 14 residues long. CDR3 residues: CASSYRAGGEKLFF. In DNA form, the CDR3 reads TGTGCCAGCAGCTACAGGGCCGGAGGTGAAAAACTGTTTTTT.

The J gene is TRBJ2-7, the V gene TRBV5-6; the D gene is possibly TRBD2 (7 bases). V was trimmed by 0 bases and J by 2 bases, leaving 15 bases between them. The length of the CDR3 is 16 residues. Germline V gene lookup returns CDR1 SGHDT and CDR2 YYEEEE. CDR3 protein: CASSLDGGAPPYEQYF. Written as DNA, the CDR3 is TGTGCCAGCAGCTTGGATGGGGGGGCGCCCCCCTACGAGCAGTACTTC.

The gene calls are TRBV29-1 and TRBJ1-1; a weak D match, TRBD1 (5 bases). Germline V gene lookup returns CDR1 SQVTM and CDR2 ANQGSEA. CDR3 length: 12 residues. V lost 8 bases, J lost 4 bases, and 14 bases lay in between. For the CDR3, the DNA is TGCAGCTTTTCAAGGGGCCCCACTGAAGCTTTCTTT. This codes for CSFSRGPTEAFF. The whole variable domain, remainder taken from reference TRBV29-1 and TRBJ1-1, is SAVISQKPSRDICQRGTSLTIQCQVDSQVTMMFWYRQQPGQSLTLIATANQGSEATYESGFVIDKFPISRPNLTFSTLTVSNMSPEDSSIYLCSFSRGPTEAFFGQGTRLTVV.

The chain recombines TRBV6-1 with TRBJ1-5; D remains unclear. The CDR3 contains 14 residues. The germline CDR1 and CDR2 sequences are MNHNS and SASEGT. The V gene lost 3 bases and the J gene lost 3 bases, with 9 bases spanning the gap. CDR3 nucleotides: TGTGCCAGCAGTGACCGTGTGGACAATCAGCCCCAGCATTTT. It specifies CASSDRVDNQPQHF.

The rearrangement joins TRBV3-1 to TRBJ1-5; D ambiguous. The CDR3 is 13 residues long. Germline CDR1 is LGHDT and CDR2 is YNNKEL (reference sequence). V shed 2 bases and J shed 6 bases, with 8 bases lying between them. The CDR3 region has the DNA TGTGCCAGCAGCCAAATCTACGGTCAGCCCCAGCATTTT. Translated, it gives CASSQIYGQPQHF.

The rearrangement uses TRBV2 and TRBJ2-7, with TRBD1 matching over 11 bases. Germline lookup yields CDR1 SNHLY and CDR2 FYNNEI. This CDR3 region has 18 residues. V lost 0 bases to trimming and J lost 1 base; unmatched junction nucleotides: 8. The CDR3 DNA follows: TGTGCCAGCAGTGAAGCAATTCTTGGGACAGGGGGTTCCTACGAGCAGTACTTC. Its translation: CASSEAILGTGGSYEQYF.

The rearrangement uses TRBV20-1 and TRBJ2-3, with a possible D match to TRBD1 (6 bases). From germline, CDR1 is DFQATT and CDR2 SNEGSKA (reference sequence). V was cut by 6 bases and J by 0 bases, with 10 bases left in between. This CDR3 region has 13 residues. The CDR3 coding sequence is TGCAGTGCAGTGGGGGCTAGCACAGATACGCAGTATTTT. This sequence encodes CSAVGASTDTQYF.

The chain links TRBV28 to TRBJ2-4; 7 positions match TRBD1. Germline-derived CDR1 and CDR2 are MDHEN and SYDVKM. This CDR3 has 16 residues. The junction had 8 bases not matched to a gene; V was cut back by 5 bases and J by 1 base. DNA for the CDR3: TGTGCCAGCAGTCCCTTGCTGACAGGGGCCAAAAACATTCAGTACTTC. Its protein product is CASSPLLTGAKNIQYF. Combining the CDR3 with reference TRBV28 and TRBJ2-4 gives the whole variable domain DVKVTQSSRYLVKRTGEKVFLECVQDMDHENMFWYRQDPGLGLRLIYFSYDVKMKEKGDIPEGYSVSREKKERFSLILESASTNQTSMYLCASSPLLTGAKNIQYFGAGTRLSVL.

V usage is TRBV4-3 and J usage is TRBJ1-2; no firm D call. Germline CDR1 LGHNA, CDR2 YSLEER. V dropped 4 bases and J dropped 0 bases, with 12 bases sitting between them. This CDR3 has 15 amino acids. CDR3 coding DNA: TGCGCCAGCAGCCCCGGCCTGATAGCTAACTATGGCTACACCTTC. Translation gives CASSPGLIANYGYTF.

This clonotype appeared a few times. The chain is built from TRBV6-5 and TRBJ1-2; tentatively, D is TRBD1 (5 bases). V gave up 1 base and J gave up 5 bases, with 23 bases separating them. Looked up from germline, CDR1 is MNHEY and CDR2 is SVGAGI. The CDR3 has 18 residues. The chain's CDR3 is CASSYLASIHLGDYGYTF. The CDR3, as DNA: TGTGCCAGCAGTTACTTAGCCAGCATACACCTAGGGGATTATGGCTACACCTTC.

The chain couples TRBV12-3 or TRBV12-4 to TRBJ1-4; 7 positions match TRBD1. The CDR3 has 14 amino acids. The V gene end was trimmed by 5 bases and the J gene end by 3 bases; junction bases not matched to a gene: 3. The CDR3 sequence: CASSRDSPNEKLFF. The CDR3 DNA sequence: TGTGCCAGCAGTCGGGACAGCCCTAATGAAAAACTGTTTTTT.

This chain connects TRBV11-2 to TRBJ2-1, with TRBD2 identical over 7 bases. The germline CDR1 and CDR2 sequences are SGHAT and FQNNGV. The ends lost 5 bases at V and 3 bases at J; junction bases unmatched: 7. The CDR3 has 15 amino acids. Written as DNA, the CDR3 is TGTGCCAGCAGCCCCTCACGGGGGGTCTACAATGAGCAGTTCTTC. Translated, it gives CASSPSRGVYNEQFF.

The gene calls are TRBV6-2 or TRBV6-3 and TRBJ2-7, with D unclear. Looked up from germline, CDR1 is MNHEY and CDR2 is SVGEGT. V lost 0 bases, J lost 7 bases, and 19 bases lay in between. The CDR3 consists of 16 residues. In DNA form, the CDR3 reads TGTGCCAGCAGTTACTCGAAGGGCAGTCTTGATGAGGAGCAGTACTTC. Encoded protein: CASSYSKGSLDEEQYF.

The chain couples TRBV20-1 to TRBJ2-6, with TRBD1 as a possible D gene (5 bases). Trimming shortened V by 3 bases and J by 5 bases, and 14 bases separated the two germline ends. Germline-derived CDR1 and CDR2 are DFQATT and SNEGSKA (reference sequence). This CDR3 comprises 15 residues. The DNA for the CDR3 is TGCAGTGCTAGCTACCAACAGGTCTGGGCCAACGTCCTGACTTTC. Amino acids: CSASYQQVWANVLTF.

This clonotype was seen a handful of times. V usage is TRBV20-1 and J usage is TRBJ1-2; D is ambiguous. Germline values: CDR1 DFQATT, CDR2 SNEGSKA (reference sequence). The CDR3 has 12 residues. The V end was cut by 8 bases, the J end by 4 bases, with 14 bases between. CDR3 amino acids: CSSVADLYGYTF. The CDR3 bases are TGCAGTTCTGTCGCAGATCTCTATGGCTACACCTTC.

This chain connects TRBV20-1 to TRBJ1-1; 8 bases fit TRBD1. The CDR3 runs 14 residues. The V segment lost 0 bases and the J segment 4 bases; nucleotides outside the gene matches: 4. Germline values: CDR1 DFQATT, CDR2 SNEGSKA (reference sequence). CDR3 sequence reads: CSARDPQGATEAFF. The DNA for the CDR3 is TGCAGTGCTAGAGATCCTCAGGGGGCCACTGAAGCTTTCTTT.

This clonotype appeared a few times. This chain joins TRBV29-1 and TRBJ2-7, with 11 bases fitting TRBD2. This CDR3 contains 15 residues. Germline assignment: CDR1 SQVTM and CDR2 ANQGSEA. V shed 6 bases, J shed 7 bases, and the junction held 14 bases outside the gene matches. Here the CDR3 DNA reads TGCAGCGTCGGAAACCGACTAGCGGGGATGTCAGAGCAGTACTTC. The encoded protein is CSVGNRLAGMSEQYF.

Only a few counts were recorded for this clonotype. CDR3 DNA: TGTGCCAGCAGCCAAAGGACAGGGGGATATGATTCACCCCTCCACTTT. This gives the protein CASSQRTGGYDSPLHF. The chain has TRBV3-1 and TRBJ1-6; 10 nucleotides match TRBD1. The germline CDR1 and CDR2 sequences are LGHDT and YNNKEL (reference sequence). The CDR3 runs to 16 residues. The ends lost 2 bases at V and 8 bases at J; junction bases unmatched: 6.

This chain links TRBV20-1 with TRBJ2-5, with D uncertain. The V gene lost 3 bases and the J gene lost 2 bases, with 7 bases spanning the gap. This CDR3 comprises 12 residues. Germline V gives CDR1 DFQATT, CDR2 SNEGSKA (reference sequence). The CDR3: CSARKHQETQYF. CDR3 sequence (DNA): TGCAGTGCTAGGAAACATCAAGAGACCCAGTACTTC.

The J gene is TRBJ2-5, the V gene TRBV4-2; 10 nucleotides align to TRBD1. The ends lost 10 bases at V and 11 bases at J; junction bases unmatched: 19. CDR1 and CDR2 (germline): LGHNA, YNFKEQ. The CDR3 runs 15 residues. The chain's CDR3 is CATTPDRGLYNEQYF. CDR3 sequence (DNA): TGTGCCACCACGCCAGACAGGGGGCTGTACAATGAGCAGTACTTC.

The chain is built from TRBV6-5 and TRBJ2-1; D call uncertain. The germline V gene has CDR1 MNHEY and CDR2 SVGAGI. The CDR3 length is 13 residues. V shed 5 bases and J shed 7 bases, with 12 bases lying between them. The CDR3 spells CASSNGRTNEQFF. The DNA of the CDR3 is TGTGCCAGCAGTAACGGACGGACGAATGAGCAGTTCTTC.

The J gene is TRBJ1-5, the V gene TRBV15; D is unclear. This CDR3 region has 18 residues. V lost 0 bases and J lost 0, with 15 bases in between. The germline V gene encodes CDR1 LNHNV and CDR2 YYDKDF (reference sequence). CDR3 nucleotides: TGTGCCACCAGCAGAGAGTTTACGGTCCCTTATAGCAATCAGCCCCAGCATTTT. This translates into CATSREFTVPYSNQPQHF.

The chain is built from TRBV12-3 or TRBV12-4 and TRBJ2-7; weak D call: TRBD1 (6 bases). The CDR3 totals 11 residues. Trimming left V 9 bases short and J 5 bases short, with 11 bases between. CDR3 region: CASGGHHEQYF. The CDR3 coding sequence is TGTGCCAGTGGGGGACATCACGAGCAGTACTTC.

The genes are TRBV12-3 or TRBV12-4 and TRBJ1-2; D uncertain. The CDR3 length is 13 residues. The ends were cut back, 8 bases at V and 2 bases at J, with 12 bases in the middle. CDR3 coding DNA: TGTGCCAGCGCTGACCCGGGAAACTATGGCTACACCTTC. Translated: CASADPGNYGYTF.

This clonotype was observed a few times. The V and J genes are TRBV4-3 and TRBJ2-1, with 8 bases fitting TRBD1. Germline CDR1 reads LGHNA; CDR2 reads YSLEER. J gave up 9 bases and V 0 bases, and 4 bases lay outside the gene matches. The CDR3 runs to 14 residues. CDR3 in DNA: TGCGCCAGCAGCCAAGAGACAGGGGTGGGTGAGCAGTTCTTC. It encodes CASSQETGVGEQFF.

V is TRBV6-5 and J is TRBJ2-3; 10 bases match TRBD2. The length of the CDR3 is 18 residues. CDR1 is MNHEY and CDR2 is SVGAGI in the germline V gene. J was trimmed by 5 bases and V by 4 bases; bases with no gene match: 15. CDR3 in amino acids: CASSSLRTASGSQDTQYF. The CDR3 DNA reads TGTGCCAGCAGTTCACTTCGGACGGCTAGCGGGAGTCAAGATACGCAGTATTTT.

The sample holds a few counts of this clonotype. The CDR3 loop is CASSKGRDQPQHF. The CDR3 DNA sequence: TGTGCCAGTAGTAAGGGTAGAGATCAGCCCCAGCATTTT. This chain links TRBV19 with TRBJ1-5, with D hard to call. This CDR3 spans 13 amino acids. Germline CDR1 and CDR2: LNHDA and SQIVND (reference sequence). V dropped 4 bases and J dropped 5 bases, with 9 bases sitting between them.

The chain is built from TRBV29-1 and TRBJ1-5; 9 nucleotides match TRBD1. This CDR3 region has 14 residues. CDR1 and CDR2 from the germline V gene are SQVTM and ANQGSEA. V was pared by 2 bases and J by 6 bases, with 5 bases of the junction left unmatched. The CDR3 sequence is CSVELEGQGQPQHF. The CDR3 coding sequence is TGCAGCGTTGAATTAGAGGGACAGGGTCAGCCCCAGCATTTT. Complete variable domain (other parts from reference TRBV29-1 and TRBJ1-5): SAVISQKPSRDICQRGTSLTIQCQVDSQVTMMFWYRQQPGQSLTLIATANQGSEATYESGFVIDKFPISRPNLTFSTLTVSNMSPEDSSIYLCSVELEGQGQPQHFGDGTRLSIL.

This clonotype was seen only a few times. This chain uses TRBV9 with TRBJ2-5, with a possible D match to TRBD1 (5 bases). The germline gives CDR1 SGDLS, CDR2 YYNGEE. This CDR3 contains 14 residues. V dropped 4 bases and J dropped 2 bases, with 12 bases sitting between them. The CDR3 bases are TGTGCCAGCAGCACAGGAAGGCAGCAAGAGACCCAGTACTTC. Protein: CASSTGRQQETQYF. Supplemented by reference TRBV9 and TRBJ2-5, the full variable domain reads DSGVTQTPKHLITATGQRVTLRCSPRSGDLSVYWYQQSLDQGLQFLIQYYNGEERAKGNILERFSAQQFPDLHSELNLSSLELGDSALYFCASSTGRQQETQYFGPGTRLLVL.

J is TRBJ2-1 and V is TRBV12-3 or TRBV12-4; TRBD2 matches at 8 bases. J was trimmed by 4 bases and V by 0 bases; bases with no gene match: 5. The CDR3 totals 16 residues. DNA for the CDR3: TGTGCCAGCAGTTTAGCATTTAGCGGGGCTTACAATGAGCAGTTCTTC. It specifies CASSLAFSGAYNEQFF.